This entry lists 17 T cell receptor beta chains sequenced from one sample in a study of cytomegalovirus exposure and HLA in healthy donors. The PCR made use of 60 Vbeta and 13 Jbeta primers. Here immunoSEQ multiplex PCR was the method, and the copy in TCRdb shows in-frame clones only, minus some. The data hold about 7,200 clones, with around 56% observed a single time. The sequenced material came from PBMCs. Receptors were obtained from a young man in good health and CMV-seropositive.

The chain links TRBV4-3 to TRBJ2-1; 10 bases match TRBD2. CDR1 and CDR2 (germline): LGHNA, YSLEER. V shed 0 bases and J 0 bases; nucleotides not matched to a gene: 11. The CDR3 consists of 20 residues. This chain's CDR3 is CASSQERASGSSNSYNEQFF. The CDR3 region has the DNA TGCGCCAGCAGCCAAGAAAGGGCTAGCGGGAGTTCAAACTCCTACAATGAGCAGTTCTTC.

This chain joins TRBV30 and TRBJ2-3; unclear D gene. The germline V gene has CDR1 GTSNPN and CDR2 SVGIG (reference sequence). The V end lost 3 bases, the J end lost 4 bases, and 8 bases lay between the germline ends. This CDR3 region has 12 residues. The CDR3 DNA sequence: TGTGCCTGGAGATCAAACTCAGATACGCAGTATTTT. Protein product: CAWRSNSDTQYF.

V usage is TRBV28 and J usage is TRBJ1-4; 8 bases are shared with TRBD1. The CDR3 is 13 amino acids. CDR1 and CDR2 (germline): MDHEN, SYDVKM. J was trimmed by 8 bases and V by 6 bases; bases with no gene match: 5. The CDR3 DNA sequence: TGTGCCAGCAGGCAGGGGGCGGGAGAAAAACTGTTTTTT. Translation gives CASRQGAGEKLFF.

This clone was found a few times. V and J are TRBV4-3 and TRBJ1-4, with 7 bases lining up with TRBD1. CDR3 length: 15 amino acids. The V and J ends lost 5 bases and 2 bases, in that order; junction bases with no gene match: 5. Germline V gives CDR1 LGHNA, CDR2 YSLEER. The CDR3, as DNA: TGCGCCAGCAGCAAGGCGGGACAGACTAATGAAAAACTGTTTTTT. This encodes CASSKAGQTNEKLFF.

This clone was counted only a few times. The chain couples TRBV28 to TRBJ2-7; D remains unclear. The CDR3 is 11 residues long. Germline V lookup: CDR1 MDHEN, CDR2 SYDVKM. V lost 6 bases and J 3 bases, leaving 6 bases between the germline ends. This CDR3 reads CASRHNYEQYF. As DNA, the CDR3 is TGTGCCAGCAGACACAACTACGAGCAGTACTTC.

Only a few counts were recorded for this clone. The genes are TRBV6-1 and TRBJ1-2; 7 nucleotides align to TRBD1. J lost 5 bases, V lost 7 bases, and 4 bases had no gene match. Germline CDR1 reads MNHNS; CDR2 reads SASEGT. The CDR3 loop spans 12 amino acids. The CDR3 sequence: CASILQGYGYTF. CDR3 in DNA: TGTGCCAGCATCCTACAGGGGTATGGCTACACCTTC.

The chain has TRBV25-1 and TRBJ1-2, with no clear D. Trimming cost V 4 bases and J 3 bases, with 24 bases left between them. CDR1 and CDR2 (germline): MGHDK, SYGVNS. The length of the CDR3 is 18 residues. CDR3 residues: CASSGTSGSELPDYGYTF. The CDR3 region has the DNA TGTGCCAGCAGTGGTACCAGCGGGAGTGAACTCCCTGACTATGGCTACACCTTC.

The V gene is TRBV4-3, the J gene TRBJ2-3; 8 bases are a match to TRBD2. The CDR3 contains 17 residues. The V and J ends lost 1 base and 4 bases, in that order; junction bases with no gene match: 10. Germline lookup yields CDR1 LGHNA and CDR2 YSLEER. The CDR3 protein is CASSQGWAAGESDTQYF. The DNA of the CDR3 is TGCGCCAGCAGCCAAGGATGGGCAGCGGGAGAGTCAGATACGCAGTATTTT.

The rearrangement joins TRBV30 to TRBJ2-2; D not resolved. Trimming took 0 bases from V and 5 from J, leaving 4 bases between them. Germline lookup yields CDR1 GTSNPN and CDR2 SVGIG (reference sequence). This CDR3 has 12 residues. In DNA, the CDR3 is TGTGCCTGGAGTGTACATACCGGGGAGCTGTTTTTT. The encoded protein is CAWSVHTGELFF. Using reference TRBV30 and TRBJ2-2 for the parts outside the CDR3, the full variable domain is SQTIHQWPATLVQPVGSPLSLECTVEGTSNPNLYWYRQAAGRGLQLLFYSVGIGQISSEVPQNLSASRPQDRQFILSSKKLLLSDSGFYLCAWSVHTGELFFGEGSRLTVL.

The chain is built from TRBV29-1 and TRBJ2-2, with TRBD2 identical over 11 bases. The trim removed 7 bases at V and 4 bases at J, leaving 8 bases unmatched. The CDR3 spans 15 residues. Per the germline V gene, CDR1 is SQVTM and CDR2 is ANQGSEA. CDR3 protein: CSARLAGRPTGELFF. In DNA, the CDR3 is TGCAGCGCCCGACTAGCGGGGCGACCCACCGGGGAGCTGTTTTTT.

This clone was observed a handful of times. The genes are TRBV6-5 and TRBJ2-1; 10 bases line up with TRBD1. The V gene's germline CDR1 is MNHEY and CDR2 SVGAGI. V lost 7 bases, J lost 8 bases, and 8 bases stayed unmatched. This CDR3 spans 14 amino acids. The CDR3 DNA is TGTGCCAGCACCTCGGGACAGGGGATTTATGAGCAGTTCTTC. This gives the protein CASTSGQGIYEQFF.

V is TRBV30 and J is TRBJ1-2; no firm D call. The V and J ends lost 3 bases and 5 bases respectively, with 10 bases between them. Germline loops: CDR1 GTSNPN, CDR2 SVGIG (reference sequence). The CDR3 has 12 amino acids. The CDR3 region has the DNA TGTGCCTGGAGAGCCCAAGAATATGGCTACACCTTC. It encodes CAWRAQEYGYTF.

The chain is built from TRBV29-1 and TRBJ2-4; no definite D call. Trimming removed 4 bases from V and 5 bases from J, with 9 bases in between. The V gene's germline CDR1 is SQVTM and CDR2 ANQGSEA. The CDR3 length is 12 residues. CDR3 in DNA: TGCAGCGTTGTACTCCTCCAAAACATTCAGTACTTC. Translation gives CSVVLLQNIQYF. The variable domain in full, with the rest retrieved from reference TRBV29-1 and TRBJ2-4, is SAVISQKPSRDICQRGTSLTIQCQVDSQVTMMFWYRQQPGQSLTLIATANQGSEATYESGFVIDKFPISRPNLTFSTLTVSNMSPEDSSIYLCSVVLLQNIQYFGAGTRLSVL.

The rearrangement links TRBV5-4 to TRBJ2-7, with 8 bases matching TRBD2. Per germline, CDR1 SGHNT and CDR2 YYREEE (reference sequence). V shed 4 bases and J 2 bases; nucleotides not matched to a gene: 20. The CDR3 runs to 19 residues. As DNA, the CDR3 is TGTGCCAGCAGCCGGGGGGGCGGGACCAGCGGGAGAGGCGCCTACGAGCAGTACTTC. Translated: CASSRGGGTSGRGAYEQYF.

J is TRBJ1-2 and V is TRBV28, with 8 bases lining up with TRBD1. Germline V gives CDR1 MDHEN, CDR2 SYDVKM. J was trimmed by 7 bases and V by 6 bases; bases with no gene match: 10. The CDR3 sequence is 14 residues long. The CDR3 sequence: CASRWAGGSFGYTF. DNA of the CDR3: TGTGCCAGCAGATGGGCAGGGGGCTCCTTTGGCTACACCTTC.

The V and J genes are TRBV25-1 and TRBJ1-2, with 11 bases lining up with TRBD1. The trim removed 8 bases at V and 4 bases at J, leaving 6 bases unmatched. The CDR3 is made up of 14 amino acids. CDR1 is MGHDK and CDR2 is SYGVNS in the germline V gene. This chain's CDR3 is CASLGTGGTYGYTF. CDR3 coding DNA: TGTGCCAGCTTAGGGACAGGGGGTACCTATGGCTACACCTTC.

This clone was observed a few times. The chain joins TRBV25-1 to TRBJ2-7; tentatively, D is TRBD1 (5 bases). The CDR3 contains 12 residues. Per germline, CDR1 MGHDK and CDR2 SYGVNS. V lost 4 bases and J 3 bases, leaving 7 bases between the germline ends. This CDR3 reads CASSGQFYEQYF. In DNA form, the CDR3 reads TGTGCCAGCAGTGGACAGTTCTACGAGCAGTACTTC.